These T cell receptor beta chains were read from a single sample in a study of T cells in tuberculosis. This table comes from immunoSEQ multiplex PCR, and its TCRdb copy is limited to in-frame clones, with some not included. The repertoire holds 25,000 to 30,000 clones, with about 91% as singletons. The specimen comprised PBMCs, sampled at tuberculosis diagnosis. These receptors came from an adult with tuberculosis. Each CDR3 is given with its conserved first and last residue. The order of the fields is D gene, V gene, CDR3 length, clone size, J gene, CDR3 DNA, CDR3 protein. The D gene is left open where the match is weak. Not every row has a clone size; where given, it reads once, few, many or a size class.

.	TRBV7-8	13	once	TRBJ2-1	TGTGCCAGCAGCTCTGGACTACTACCAGAGCAGTTCTTC	CASSSGLLPEQFF
TRBD1	TRBV18	16	few	TRBJ1-6	TGTGCCAGCTCACCACCGGGACAGGCTTATAATTCACCCCTCCACTTT	CASSPPGQAYNSPLHF
.	TRBV19	15	once	TRBJ1-5	TGTGCCAGTAGCCTTGAGGGACTGGAGGGTCAGCCCCAGCATTTT	CASSLEGLEGQPQHF
.	TRBV27	14	.	TRBJ2-3	TGTGCCAGCAGTTTAGCCAGGCGCACAGATACGCAGTATTTT	CASSLARRTDTQYF
TRBD1	TRBV2	14	.	TRBJ2-7	TGTGCCAGCAGTGCACAGGGGGCCTCCTACGAGCAGTACTTC	CASSAQGASYEQYF
TRBD1	TRBV6-5	14	.	TRBJ2-7	TGTGCCAGCAAACCGACAGGGACGTTCTACGAGCAGTACTTC	CASKPTGTFYEQYF
.	TRBV7-2	15	.	TRBJ2-4	TGTGCCAGCAGCTCCGACAGTTTAGCCAAAAACATTCAGTACTTC	CASSSDSLAKNIQYF
TRBD2	TRBV27	14	few	TRBJ2-1	TGTGCCAGCGGCTTAGCGGGTCATTACCCTGAGCAGTTCTTC	CASGLAGHYPEQFF
.	TRBV4-3	14	.	TRBJ2-1	TGCGCCAGCAGCCCCACGAGCTCCTACAATGAGCAGTTCTTC	CASSPTSSYNEQFF
TRBD2	TRBV2	17	.	TRBJ2-3	TGTGCCAGCAGTGAAGATCTAGCGGGAGGGCCGGGAGATACGCAGTATTTT	CASSEDLAGGPGDTQYF
TRBD1	TRBV7-6	15	.	TRBJ2-7	TGTGCCAGCAGCTTAAGGGGACAGGGGCGGTACGAGCAGTACTTC	CASSLRGQGRYEQYF
.	TRBV9	14	.	TRBJ1-1	TGTGCCAGCAGCTCGCGGCCCTCGAAAAGTGAAGCTTTCTTT	CASSSRPSKSEAFF
TRBD1	TRBV20-1	11	.	TRBJ1-2	TGCAGTGCTTACAGGGGGTCAGGCTACACCTTC	CSAYRGSGYTF
TRBD2	TRBV9	15	.	TRBJ2-1	TGTGCCAGCAGCGGGACTAGCGGGAGGGGCAATGAGCAGTTCTTC	CASSGTSGRGNEQFF
.	TRBV6-4	16	.	TRBJ1-5	TGTGCCAGCAGTGACTGGACGCAGGGGAGGGATCAGCCCCAGCATTTT	CASSDWTQGRDQPQHF
.	TRBV2	11	.	TRBJ2-3	TGTGCCAGCACTATTACAGATACGCAGTATTTT	CASTITDTQYF
.	TRBV19	14	.	TRBJ1-5	TGTGCCAGTAGTATTCCCCCAGGGCTGGCGCCCCAGCATTTT	CASSIPPGLAPQHF
.	TRBV27	14	.	TRBJ2-3	TGTGCCAGCAGTTGGGCCAGAACCACAGATACGCAGTATTTT	CASSWARTTDTQYF
.	TRBV27	16	.	TRBJ2-2	TGTGCCAGCAGTTTGGCAGGACGGGGAGGTGGCGGGGAGCTGTTTTTT	CASSLAGRGGGGELFF
TRBD1	TRBV19	15	.	TRBJ1-4	TGTGCCAGTAGTGTTCGACAGGGGGCAGGAGAAAAACTGTTTTTT	CASSVRQGAGEKLFF
TRBD2	TRBV2	15	.	TRBJ2-2	TGTGCCAGCAGTGGGAGAGCGGGGGCGACCGGGGAGCTGTTTTTT	CASSGRAGATGELFF
TRBD1	TRBV2	13	.	TRBJ1-5	TGTGCCAGCAGGGGACAGGGCCGTTCACCCCAGCATTTT	CASRGQGRSPQHF
.	TRBV11-2	16	.	TRBJ1-1	TGTGCCAGCAGCTTAAGGGGCGGGGGGCGGTTCACTGAAGCTTTCTTT	CASSLRGGGRFTEAFF
TRBD1	TRBV2	15	.	TRBJ2-7	TGTGCCAGCAGTCCCTCAGGGGGTTCCCTCTACGAGCAGTACTTC	CASSPSGGSLYEQYF
TRBD1	TRBV7-8	15	.	TRBJ1-2	TGTGCCAGCAGCTCCTCGACAGGGACGACCTATGGCTACACCTTC	CASSSSTGTTYGYTF
TRBD1	TRBV29-1	14	.	TRBJ1-2	TGCAGCGTGAGGGGGGACAGACATAACTATGGCTACACCTTC	CSVRGDRHNYGYTF
TRBD1	TRBV6-5	14	.	TRBJ1-6	TGTGCCAGCAGTTCGACAGGGTTTCGATCACCCCTCCACTTT	CASSSTGFRSPLHF
.	TRBV5-1	12	few	TRBJ2-7	TGCGCCAGCAGACCCGGTGGCGGCGAGCAGTACTTC	CASRPGGGEQYF
.	TRBV27	15	once	TRBJ2-2	TGTGCCAGCAGTCTAAGGGGTACTTACACCGGGGAGCTGTTTTTT	CASSLRGTYTGELFF
.	TRBV2	15	.	TRBJ2-1	TGTGCCAGCAAGGCGCAGACAGGAATCCCCAATGAGCAGTTCTTC	CASKAQTGIPNEQFF
.	TRBV10-3	14	.	TRBJ1-1	TGTGCCATCAGTGATTGGGGCACGAACACTGAAGCTTTCTTT	CAISDWGTNTEAFF
.	TRBV7-2	20	once	TRBJ2-4	TGTGCCAGCAGCTTAGCCCCGAGCGGGTCTAGACGGCTAGCCAAAAACATTCAGTACTTC	CASSLAPSGSRRLAKNIQYF
.	TRBV28	12	.	TRBJ2-7	TGTGCCGCTACCGGGACATTGAGGGAGCAGTACTTC	CAATGTLREQYF
TRBD2	TRBV29-1	15	.	TRBJ2-1	TGCAGCGTGGGGGCCGGGACTAGCGGACACAATGAGCAGTTCTTC	CSVGAGTSGHNEQFF
.	TRBV7-8	14	.	TRBJ2-7	TGTGCCAGCAGCTTACCACGGGGTGGATACGAGCAGTACTTC	CASSLPRGGYEQYF